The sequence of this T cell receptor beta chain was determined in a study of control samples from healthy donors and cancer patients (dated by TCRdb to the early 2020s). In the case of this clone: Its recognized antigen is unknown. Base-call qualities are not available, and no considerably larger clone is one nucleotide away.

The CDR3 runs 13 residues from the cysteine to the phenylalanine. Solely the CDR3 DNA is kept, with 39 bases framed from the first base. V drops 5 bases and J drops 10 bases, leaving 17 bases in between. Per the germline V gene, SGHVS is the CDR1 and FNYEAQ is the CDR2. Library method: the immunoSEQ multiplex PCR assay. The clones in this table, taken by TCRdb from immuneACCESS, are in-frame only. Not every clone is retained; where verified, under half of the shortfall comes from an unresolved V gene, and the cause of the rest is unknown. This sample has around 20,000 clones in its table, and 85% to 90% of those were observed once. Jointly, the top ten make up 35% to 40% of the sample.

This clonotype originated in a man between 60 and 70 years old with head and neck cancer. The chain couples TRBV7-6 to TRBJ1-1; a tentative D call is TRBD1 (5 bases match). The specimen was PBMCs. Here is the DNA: TGTGCCAGCAGCCGATCAGGGCAAGGCGGAGCTTTCTTT. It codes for CASSRSGQGGAFF. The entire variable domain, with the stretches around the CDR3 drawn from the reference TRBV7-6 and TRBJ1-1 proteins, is GAGVSQSPRYKVTKRGQDVALRCDPISGHVSLYWYRQALGQGPEFLTYFNYEAQQDKSGLPNDRFSAERPEGSISTLTIQRTEQRDSAMYRCASSRSGQGGAFFGQGTRLTVV.